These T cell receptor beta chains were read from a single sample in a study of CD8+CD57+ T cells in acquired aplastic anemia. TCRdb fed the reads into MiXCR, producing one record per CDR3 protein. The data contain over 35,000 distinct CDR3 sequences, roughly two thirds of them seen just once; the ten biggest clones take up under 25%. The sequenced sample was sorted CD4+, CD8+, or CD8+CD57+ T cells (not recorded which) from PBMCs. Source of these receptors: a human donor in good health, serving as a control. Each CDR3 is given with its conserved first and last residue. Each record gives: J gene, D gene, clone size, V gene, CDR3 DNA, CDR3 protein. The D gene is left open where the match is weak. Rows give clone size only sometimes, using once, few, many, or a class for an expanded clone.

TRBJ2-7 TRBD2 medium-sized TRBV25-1 TGTGCCAGCAGCGCAGGGACTAGCGTGTTCAACGAGCAGTACTTC CASSAGTSVFNEQYF
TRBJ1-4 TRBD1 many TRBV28 TGTGCCAGCAGTGGACAGGGGGCCGCCACCCTTGAAAAACTGTTTTTT CASSGQGAATLEKLFF
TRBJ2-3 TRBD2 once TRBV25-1 TGTGCCAGCAGTGCCCTAGCGGGGGGCGGGGATACGCAGTATTTT CASSALAGGGDTQYF
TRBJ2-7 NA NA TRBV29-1 TGCAGCGTCATTACAGGGTCCAACAAGCAGTACTTC CSVITGSNKQYF
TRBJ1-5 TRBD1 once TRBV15 TGTGCCACCAGCAGATCATTACGAACAGGGGGCTATCAGCCCCAGCATTTT CATSRSLRTGGYQPQHF
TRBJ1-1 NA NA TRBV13 TGTGCCAGCAGCTTAGGTTCCCAGGGAGAAGCTTTCTTT CASSLGSQGEAFF
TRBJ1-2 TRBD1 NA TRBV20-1 TGCAGTGCTAGAGAGGGACAGGGGGACTATGGCTACACCTTC CSAREGQGDYGYTF
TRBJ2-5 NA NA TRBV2 TGTGCCAGCAGTGAACGGGAGACCCAGTACTTC CASSERETQYF
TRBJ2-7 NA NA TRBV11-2 TGTGCCAGCAGCTTAGACTCTATCGCCGGGGAGCAGTACTTC CASSLDSIAGEQYF
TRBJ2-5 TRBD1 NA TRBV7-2 TGTGCCAGCAGCGACGACTGGACAGGGTTAGAGACCCAGTACTTC CASSDDWTGLETQYF
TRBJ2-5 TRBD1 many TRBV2 TGTGCCAGCGAGACCGGGACAGGGGTGAGCCAGTACTTC CASETGTGVSQYF
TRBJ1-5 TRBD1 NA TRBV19 TGTGCCAGTAACAAACAGGGGAGCAATCAGCCCCAGCATTTT CASNKQGSNQPQHF
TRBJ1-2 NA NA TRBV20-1 TGCAGTGCTTCCTCGGGCGGCAGTGAGTATGGCTACACCTTC CSASSGGSEYGYTF
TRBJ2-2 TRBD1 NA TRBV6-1 TGTGCCAGCAACCCCGCGACAGGGGGGGTCGGGGAGCTGTTTTTT CASNPATGGVGELFF
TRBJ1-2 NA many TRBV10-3 TGTGCCGTTATGGACGGGGACTACTTTATGGGCTACACCTTC CAVMDGDYFMGYTF
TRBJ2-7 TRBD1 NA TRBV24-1 TGTGCCACCAGTGACCCTACAGGGGGCGGCTACGAGCAGTACTTC CATSDPTGGGYEQYF
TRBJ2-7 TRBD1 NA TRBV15 TGTGCCACCAGCAGAGGAGTCAGGGGGCGAAACGAGCAGTACTTC CATSRGVRGRNEQYF
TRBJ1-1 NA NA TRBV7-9 TGTGCCAGCAGCTTAGTGGCCGACCCGAACACTGAAGCTTTCTTT CASSLVADPNTEAFF
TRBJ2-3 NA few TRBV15 TGTGCCACCAGCAGAGAGCCCGGTATGGGCACAGATACGCAGTATTTT CATSREPGMGTDTQYF
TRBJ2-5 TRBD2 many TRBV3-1 TGTGCCAGCAGCCAAGTGGGACTAGCGTGGGGAGAGACCCAGTACTTC CASSQVGLAWGETQYF
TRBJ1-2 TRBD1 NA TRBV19 TGTGCCAGTAGTATGGGACAGGGGATCTATGGCTACACCTTC CASSMGQGIYGYTF
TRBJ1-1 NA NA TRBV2 TGTGCCACTCACCGGGACAAGGGAACTGAAGCTTTCTTT CATHRDKGTEAFF